Shown below are 15 T cell receptor beta chains from a single sample sequenced in a study of T cell responses to AZD1222 COVID-19 vaccine. Measured with immunoSEQ multiplex PCR; TCRdb has only the in-frame clones, and not every one. The sample shows some 91,000 clones, 89% of them seen only once. The sample in question was peripheral blood, obtained on day 0 of AZD1222 vaccination. Receptors were obtained from an adult in good health.

This rearrangement joins TRBV3-1 (or the pseudogene TRBV3-2) to TRBJ1-5; weak D call: TRBD1 (6 bases). This CDR3 is 13 amino acids long. CDR1 and CDR2 (germline): LGHDT, YNNKEL (reference sequence). V lost 5 bases to trimming and J lost 9 bases, with 14 bases between them. CDR3: CASSKQGEGPQHF. CDR3 nucleotides: TGTGCCAGCAGCAAACAGGGAGAAGGGCCCCAGCATTTT.

The chain links TRBV5-1 to TRBJ2-7; 8 bases map to TRBD2. Germline assignment: CDR1 SGHRS and CDR2 YFSETQ. V was pared by 0 bases and J by 3 bases, with 5 bases of the junction left unmatched. The CDR3 has 15 amino acids. CDR3 coding DNA: TGCGCCAGCAGCTTGGGACTAGCGAGACTCTACGAGCAGTACTTC. It translates to CASSLGLARLYEQYF.

The rearrangement links TRBV12-3 or TRBV12-4 to TRBJ2-5; a weak D match, TRBD1 (6 bases). The ends were cut back, 6 bases at V and 4 bases at J, with 12 bases in the middle. The CDR3 sequence is 13 residues long. CDR3 region: CASSLDSRETQYF. CDR3 nucleotide sequence: TGTGCCAGCAGCCTGGACAGTAGAGAGACCCAGTACTTC.

In this sample, this clone turned up many times. The chain recombines TRBV4-2 with TRBJ2-4, with 10 bases that match TRBD2. CDR1 and CDR2 (germline): LGHNA, YNFKEQ. The CDR3 has 16 amino acids. The V segment lost 0 bases and the J segment 6 bases; nucleotides outside the gene matches: 5. Here the CDR3 reads CASSQDDSGGANIQYF. The CDR3 bases are TGTGCCAGCAGCCAAGATGACAGCGGGGGGGCAAACATTCAGTACTTC.

The gene calls are TRBV7-3 and TRBJ1-4; D is undetermined. V lost 0 bases to trimming and J lost 2 bases, with 28 bases between them. The CDR3 spans 22 residues. The germline V gene encodes CDR1 SGHTA and CDR2 FQGTGA. In DNA, the CDR3 is TGTGCCAGCAGCTTAACAAGGGTCTGCCATAAGGAGGTGTCGGCCACTAATGAAAAACTGTTTTTT. This sequence encodes CASSLTRVCHKEVSATNEKLFF.

The CDR3 protein is CSVRLKGDTIYF. The CDR3 bases are TGCAGCGTCCGCCTTAAGGGGGACACCATATATTTT. The chain recombines TRBV29-1 with TRBJ1-3; maybe TRBD1 (6 bases). From germline, CDR1 is SQVTM and CDR2 ANQGSEA. The CDR3 loop spans 12 amino acids. V dropped 6 bases and J dropped 8 bases, with 14 bases sitting between them.

The chain combines TRBV12-3 or TRBV12-4 with TRBJ2-5; D unresolved. The germline V and J ends were trimmed by 5 bases and 4 bases, with 8 bases remaining between them. The CDR3 totals 12 residues. CDR3: CASSPSTETQYF. CDR3 sequence (DNA): TGTGCCAGCAGTCCATCCACAGAGACCCAGTACTTC.

The J gene is TRBJ1-3, the V gene TRBV20-1; D is uncertain. Germline-derived CDR1 and CDR2 are DFQATT and SNEGSKA (reference sequence). The ends were cut back, 3 bases at V and 1 base at J, with 16 bases in the middle. This CDR3 region has 16 residues. The CDR3, as DNA: TGCAGTGCTAGTCCCCCAGGCCTTTCTTCTGGAAACACCATATATTTT. This translates into CSASPPGLSSGNTIYF.

V gene TRBV9 combines with J gene TRBJ1-4; 9 positions agree with TRBD1. This CDR3 region has 15 residues. V lost 1 base to trimming and J lost 10 bases; unmatched junction nucleotides: 8. Germline CDR1 and CDR2: SGDLS and YYNGEE. The CDR3 is CASSVSGTGPGKLFF. CDR3 DNA: TGTGCCAGCAGCGTATCTGGGACAGGGCCAGGAAAACTGTTTTTT.

The chain carries TRBV7-2 and TRBJ1-2; D not resolved. The germline V gene has CDR1 SGHTA and CDR2 FQGNSA. The V gene lost 0 bases and the J gene lost 3 bases, with 17 bases spanning the gap. This CDR3 comprises 17 residues. This CDR3 is CASSLARMGKMDYGYTF. CDR3 nucleotides: TGTGCCAGCAGCTTAGCGCGGATGGGAAAGATGGACTATGGCTACACCTTC.

The chain couples TRBV4-2 to TRBJ1-2; a possible D gene is TRBD1 (6 bases). CDR1 and CDR2 (germline): LGHNA, YNFKEQ. CDR3 length equals 16 residues. Trimming took 1 base from V and 3 from J, leaving 15 bases between them. CDR3 amino acids: CASSQVSGQNDYGYTF. In nucleotides, the CDR3 is TGTGCCAGCAGCCAAGTTAGCGGACAGAACGACTATGGCTACACCTTC.

The chain is built from TRBV15 and TRBJ1-5, with a weak D call TRBD1 (6 bases). The germline V gene has CDR1 LNHNV and CDR2 YYDKDF (reference sequence). Trimming removed 9 bases at V and 5 bases at J, with 17 bases between. The CDR3 contains 14 residues. The CDR3 is CATGSSGDHQPQHF. CDR3 sequence (DNA): TGTGCCACGGGGAGTTCAGGGGACCATCAGCCCCAGCATTTT. Looking up the rest from reference TRBV15 and TRBJ1-5 gives the full variable domain: DAMVIQNPRYQVTQFGKPVTLSCSQTLNHNVMYWYQQKSSQAPKLLFHYYDKDFNNEADTPDNFQSRRPNTSFCFLDIRSPGLGDTAMYLCATGSSGDHQPQHFGDGTRLSIL.

The rearrangement uses TRBV7-2 and TRBJ1-2; D is uncertain. Trimming stripped 0 bases from V and 6 bases from J, with 5 bases between. CDR3 size: 12 residues. The V gene's germline CDR1 is SGHTA and CDR2 FQGNSA. The DNA of the CDR3 is TGTGCCAGCAGCTTAGCGAGGGATGGCTACACCTTC. Its protein is CASSLARDGYTF.

CDR3 nucleotides: TGTGCCAGCAGAGACACAGGGGGCACTGGAAACACCATATATTTT. This sequence encodes CASRDTGGTGNTIYF. V and J are TRBV27 and TRBJ1-3, with 9 bases matching TRBD1. The CDR3 loop spans 15 amino acids. Per the germline V gene, CDR1 is MNHEY and CDR2 is SMNVEV (reference sequence). V shed 6 bases, J shed 2 bases, and the junction held 5 bases outside the gene matches.

The gene calls are TRBV30 and TRBJ1-1; D unclear. The germline V gene has CDR1 GTSNPN and CDR2 SVGIG (reference sequence). With 4 bases removed from V and 8 bases from J, the gap between germline ends came to 11 bases. This CDR3 spans 11 amino acids. CDR3 DNA sequence: TGTGCCTGGAAGACCCTTGGAGAAGCTTTCTTT. As protein: CAWKTLGEAFF.